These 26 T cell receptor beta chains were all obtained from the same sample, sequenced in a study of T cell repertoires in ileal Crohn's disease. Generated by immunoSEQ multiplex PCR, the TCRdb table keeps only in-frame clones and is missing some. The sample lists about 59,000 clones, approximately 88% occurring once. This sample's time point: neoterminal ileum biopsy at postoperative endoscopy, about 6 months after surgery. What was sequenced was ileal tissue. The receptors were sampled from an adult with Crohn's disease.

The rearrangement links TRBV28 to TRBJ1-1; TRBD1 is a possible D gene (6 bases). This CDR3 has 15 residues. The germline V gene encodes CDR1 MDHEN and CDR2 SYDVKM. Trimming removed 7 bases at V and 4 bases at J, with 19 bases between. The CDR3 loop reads CASTEPTGSPTEAFF. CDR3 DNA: TGTGCCAGCACCGAACCCACAGGGTCCCCCACTGAAGCTTTCTTT.

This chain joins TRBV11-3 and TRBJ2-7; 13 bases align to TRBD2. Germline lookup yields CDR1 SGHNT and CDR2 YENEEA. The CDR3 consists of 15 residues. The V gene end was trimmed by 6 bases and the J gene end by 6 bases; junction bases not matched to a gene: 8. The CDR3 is CASRLGLAGVGEQYF. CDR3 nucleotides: TGTGCCAGCAGACTCGGACTAGCGGGAGTGGGCGAGCAGTACTTC.

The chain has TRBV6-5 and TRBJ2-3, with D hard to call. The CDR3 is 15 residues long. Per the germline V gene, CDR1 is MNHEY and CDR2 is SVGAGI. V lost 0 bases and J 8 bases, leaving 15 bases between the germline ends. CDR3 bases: TGTGCCAGCAGTTACTCCTTCCTTAACAGTGTTACGCAGTATTTT. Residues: CASSYSFLNSVTQYF.

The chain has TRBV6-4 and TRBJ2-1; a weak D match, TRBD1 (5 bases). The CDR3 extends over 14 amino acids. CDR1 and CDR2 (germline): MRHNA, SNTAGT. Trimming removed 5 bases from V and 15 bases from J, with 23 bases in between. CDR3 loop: CASSSARAVGRLFF. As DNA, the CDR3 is TGTGCCAGCAGTTCCGCCAGGGCGGTCGGTAGGCTGTTCTTC.

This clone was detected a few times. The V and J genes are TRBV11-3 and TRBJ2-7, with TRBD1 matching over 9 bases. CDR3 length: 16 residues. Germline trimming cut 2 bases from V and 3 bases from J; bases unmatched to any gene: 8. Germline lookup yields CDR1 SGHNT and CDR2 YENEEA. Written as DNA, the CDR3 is TGTGCCAGCAGCTTAATCTCGGTGGGACAGGGCTACGAGCAGTACTTC. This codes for CASSLISVGQGYEQYF. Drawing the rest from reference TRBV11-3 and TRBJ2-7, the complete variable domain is EAGVVQSPRYKIIEKKQPVAFWCNPISGHNTLYWYLQNLGQGPELLIRYENEEAVDDSQLPKDRFSAERLKGVDSTLKIQPAELGDSAVYLCASSLISVGQGYEQYFGPGTRLTVT.

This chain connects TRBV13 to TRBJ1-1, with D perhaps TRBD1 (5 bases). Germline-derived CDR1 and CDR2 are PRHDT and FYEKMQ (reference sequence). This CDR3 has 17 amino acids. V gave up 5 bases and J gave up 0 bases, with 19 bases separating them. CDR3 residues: CASSPRLGGSVNTEAFF. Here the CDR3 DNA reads TGTGCCAGCAGCCCACGGCTCGGGGGGTCGGTGAACACTGAAGCTTTCTTT.

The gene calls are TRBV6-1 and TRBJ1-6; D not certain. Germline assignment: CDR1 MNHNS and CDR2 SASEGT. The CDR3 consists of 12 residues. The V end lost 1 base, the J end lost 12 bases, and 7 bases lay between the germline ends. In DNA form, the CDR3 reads TGTGCCAGCAGTGAAGGGCGGGGACCCCTCCACTTT. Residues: CASSEGRGPLHF.

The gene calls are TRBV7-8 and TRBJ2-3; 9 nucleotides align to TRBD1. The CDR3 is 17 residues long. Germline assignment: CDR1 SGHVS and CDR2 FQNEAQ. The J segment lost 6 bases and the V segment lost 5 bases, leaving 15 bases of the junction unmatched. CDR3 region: CASSLNRDRVHLDTQYF. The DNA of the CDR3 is TGTGCCAGCAGCCTTAACCGGGACAGGGTACACTTGGATACGCAGTATTTT.

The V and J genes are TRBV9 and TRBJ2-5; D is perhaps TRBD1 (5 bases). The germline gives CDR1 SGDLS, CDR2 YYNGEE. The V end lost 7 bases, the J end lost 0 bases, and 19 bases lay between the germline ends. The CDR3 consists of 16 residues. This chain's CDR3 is CASHVVGAIYQETQYF. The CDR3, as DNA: TGTGCCAGCCACGTGGTAGGGGCGATATACCAAGAGACCCAGTACTTC.

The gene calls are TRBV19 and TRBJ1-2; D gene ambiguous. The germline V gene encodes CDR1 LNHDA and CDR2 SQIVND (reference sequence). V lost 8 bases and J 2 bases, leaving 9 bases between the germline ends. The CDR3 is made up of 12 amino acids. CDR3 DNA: TGTGCCAGTCTTTCGAGAAACTATGGCTACACCTTC. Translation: CASLSRNYGYTF.

The CDR3 loop is CASSLARSNYGYTF. In DNA form, the CDR3 reads TGTGCCAGCAGCTTAGCGCGGTCTAACTATGGCTACACCTTC. V and J are TRBV7-9 and TRBJ1-2; no clear D. Germline V CDR1 and CDR2: SEHNR, FQNEAQ (reference sequence). V lost 0 bases, J lost 0 bases, and 5 bases lay in between. The CDR3 contains 14 residues.

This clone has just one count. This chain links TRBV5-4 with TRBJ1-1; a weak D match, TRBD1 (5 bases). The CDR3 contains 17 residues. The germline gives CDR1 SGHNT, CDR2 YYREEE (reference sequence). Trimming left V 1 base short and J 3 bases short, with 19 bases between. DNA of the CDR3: TGTGCCAGCAGCTTGAGTTCTAGGGGCCGTTTGGACACTGAAGCTTTCTTT. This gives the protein CASSLSSRGRLDTEAFF.

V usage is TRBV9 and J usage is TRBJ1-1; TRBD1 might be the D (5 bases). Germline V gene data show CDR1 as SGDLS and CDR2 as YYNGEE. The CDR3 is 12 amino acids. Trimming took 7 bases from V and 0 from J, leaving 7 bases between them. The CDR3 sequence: CASGDLNTEAFF. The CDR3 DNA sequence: TGTGCCAGCGGGGACTTGAACACTGAAGCTTTCTTT.

CDR3 sequence reads: CASSSEASGTYEQYF. CDR3 DNA: TGTGCCAGCAGCTCTGAGGCTAGCGGCACCTACGAGCAGTACTTC. The chain uses TRBV11-3 and TRBJ2-7, with 7 bases that match TRBD2. V shed 4 bases and J 2 bases; nucleotides not matched to a gene: 8. The CDR3 runs to 15 residues. Germline V gives CDR1 SGHNT, CDR2 YENEEA.

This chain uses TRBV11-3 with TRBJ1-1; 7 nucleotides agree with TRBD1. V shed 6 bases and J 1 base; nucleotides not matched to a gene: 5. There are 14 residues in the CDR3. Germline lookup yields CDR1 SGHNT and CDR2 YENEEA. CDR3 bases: TGTGCCAGCAGAGCGAACAGGGGGAACACTGAAGCTTTCTTT. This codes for CASRANRGNTEAFF.

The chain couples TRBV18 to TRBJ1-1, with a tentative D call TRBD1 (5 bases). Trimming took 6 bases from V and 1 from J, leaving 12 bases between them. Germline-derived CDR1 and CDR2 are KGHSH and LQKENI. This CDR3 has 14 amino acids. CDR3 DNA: TGTGCCAGCTCGCTGCAAGGGGAGAACACTGAAGCTTTCTTT. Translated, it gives CASSLQGENTEAFF.

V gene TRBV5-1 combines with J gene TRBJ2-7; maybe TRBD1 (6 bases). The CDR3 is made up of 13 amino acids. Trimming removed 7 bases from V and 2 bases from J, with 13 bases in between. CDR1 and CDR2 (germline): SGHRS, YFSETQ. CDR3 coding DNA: TGCGCCAGCCGACGGGACACCCCCTACGAGCAGTACTTC. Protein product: CASRRDTPYEQYF.

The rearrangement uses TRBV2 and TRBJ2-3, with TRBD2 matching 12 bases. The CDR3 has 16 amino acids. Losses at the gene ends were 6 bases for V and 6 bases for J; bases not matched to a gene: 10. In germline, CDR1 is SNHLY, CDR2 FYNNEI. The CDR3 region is CASSVEPSGRADTQYF. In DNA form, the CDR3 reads TGTGCCAGCAGCGTCGAGCCTAGCGGGAGGGCGGATACGCAGTATTTT.

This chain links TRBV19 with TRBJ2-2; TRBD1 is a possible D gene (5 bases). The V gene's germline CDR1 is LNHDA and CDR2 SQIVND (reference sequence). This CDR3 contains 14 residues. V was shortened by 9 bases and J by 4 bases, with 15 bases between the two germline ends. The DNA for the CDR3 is TGTGCCAGCCACCGGATGGGGCCCACCGGGGAGCTGTTTTTT. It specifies CASHRMGPTGELFF. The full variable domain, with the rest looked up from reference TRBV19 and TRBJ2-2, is DGGITQSPKYLFRKEGQNVTLSCEQNLNHDAMYWYRQDPGQGLRLIYYSQIVNDFQKGDIAEGYSVSREKKESFPLTVTSAQKNPTAFYLCASHRMGPTGELFFGEGSRLTVL.

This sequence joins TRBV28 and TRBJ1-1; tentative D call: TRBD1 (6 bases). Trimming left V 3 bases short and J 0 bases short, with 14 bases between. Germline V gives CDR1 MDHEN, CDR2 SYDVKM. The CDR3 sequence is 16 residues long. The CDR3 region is CASSFSGVGMNTEAFF. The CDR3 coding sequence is TGTGCCAGCAGTTTCTCAGGGGTTGGGATGAACACTGAAGCTTTCTTT.

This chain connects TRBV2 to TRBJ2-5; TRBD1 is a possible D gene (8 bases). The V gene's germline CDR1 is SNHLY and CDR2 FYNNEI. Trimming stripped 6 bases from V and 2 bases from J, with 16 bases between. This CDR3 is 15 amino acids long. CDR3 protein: CASRQSGTGQETQYF. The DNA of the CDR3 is TGTGCCAGCAGACAAAGCGGGACAGGTCAAGAGACCCAGTACTTC.

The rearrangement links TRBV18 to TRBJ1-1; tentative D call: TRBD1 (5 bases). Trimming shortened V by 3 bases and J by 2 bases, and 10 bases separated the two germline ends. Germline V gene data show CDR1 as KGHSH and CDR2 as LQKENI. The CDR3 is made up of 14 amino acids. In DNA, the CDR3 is TGTGCCAGCTCACCTCAGGGTTCCAACACTGAAGCTTTCTTT. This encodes CASSPQGSNTEAFF.

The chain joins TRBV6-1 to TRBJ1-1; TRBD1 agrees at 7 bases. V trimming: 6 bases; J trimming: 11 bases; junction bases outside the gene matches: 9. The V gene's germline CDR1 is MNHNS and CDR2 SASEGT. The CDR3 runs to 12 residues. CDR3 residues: CASRSRGRGAFF. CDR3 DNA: TGTGCCAGCAGATCGAGGGGGCGCGGGGCTTTCTTT.

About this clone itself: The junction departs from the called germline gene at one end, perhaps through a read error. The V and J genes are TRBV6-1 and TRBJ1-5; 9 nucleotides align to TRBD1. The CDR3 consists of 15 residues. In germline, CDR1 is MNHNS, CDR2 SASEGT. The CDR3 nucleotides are TGTGCCAGCACTGAATCCGGGACAGGGAGCCAGCCCCAGCATTTT. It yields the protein CASTESGTGSQPQHF.

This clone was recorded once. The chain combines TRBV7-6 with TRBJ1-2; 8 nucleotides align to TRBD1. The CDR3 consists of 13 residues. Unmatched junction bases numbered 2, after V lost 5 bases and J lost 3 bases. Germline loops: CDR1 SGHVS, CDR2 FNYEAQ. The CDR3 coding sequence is TGTGCCAGCAGCCTGGACAGGGACTATGGCTACACCTTC. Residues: CASSLDRDYGYTF.

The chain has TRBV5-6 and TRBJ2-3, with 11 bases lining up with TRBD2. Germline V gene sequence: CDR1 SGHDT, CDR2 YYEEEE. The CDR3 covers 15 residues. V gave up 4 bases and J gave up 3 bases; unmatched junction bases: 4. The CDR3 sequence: CASSKRLAGTDTQYF. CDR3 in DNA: TGTGCCAGCAGCAAAAGACTAGCGGGGACAGATACGCAGTATTTT. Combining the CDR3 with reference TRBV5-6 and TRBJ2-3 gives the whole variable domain DAGVTQSPTHLIKTRGQQVTLRCSPKSGHDTVSWYQQALGQGPQFIFQYYEEEERQRGNFPDRFSGHQFPNYSSELNVNALLLGDSALYLCASSKRLAGTDTQYFGPGTRLTVL.